This passage covers 2 T cell receptor beta chains from one sample sequenced in a study of beta chain features in type 1 diabetes. Notes on the study in general: Moderately but significantly shorter TCRB CDR3s were found in Type 1 diabetes patients in all four CD4+ subsets.

The antigens these receptors bind are not known. Sequencing targeted expressed TCRB transcripts, as all isolated RNA had been reverse transcribed. Sequenced by immunoSEQ multiplex PCR; TCRdb stores in-frame clones only, minus some. The repertoire holds about 230,000 clones, with around 16% as singletons. Sequenced material: naive CD4+ T cells from blood. These receptors were collected from a man aged 30 to 39 with type 1 diabetes.

This clone was detected only a few times. One junction end disagrees with the germline gene, perhaps due to a read error. This chain uses TRBV7-7 with TRBJ2-3; TRBD2 might be the D (6 bases). This CDR3 contains 13 residues. The germline gives CDR1 SSHAT, CDR2 FNYEAQ (reference sequence). In DNA form, the CDR3 reads TGTGCTAGCAGCTCGGGGGGCACAGATACGCAGTATTTT. Residues: CASSSGGTDTQYF.

This chain links TRBV28 with TRBJ1-2, with D unresolved. The CDR3 consists of 14 residues. V was cut by 2 bases and J by 4 bases, with 11 bases left in between. Germline V gene data show CDR1 as MDHEN and CDR2 as SYDVKM. Written as DNA, the CDR3 is TGTGCCAGCAGTTTAGCCGGACGGATCTATGGCTACACCTTC. This sequence encodes CASSLAGRIYGYTF.